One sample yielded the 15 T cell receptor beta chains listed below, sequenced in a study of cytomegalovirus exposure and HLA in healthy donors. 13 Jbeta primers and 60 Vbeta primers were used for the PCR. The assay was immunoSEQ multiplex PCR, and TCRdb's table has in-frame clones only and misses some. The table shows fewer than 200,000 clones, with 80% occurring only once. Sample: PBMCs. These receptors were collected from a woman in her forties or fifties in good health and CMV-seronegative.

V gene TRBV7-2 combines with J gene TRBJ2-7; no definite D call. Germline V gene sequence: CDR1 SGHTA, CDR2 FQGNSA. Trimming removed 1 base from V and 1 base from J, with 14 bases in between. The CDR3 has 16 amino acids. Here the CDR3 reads CASSLVHNPNSYEQYF. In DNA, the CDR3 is TGTGCCAGCAGCTTAGTACATAACCCGAATTCCTACGAGCAGTACTTC.

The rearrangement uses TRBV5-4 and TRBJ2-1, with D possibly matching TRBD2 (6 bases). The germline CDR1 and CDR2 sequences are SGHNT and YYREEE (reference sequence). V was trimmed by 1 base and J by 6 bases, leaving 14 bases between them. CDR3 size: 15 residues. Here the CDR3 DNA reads TGTGCCAGCAGCTTGACGGGAGACACGGTCAATGAGCAGTTCTTC. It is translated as CASSLTGDTVNEQFF.

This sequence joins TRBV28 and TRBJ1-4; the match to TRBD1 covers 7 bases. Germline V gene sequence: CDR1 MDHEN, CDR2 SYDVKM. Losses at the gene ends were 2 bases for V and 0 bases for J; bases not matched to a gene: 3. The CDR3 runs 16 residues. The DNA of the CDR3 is TGTGCCAGCAGTTTAACAGGGGCTGCAACTAATGAAAAACTGTTTTTT. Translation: CASSLTGAATNEKLFF.

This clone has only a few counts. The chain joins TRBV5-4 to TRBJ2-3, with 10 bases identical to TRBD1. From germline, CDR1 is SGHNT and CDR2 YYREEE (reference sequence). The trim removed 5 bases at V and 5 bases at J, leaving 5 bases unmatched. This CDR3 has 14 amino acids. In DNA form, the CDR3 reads TGTGCCAGCAGACACCGGGACAGGGGAGATACGCAGTATTTT. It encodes CASRHRDRGDTQYF.

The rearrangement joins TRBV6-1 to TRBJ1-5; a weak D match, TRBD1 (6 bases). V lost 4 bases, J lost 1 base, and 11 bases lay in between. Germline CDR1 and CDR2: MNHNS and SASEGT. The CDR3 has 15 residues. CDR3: CASSAGVMSNQPQHF. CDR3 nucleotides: TGTGCCAGCAGTGCAGGGGTGATGAGCAATCAGCCCCAGCATTTT.

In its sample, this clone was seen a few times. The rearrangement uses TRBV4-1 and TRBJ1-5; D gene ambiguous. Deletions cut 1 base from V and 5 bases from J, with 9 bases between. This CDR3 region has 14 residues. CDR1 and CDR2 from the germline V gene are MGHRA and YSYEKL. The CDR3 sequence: CASSQVPGDQPQHF. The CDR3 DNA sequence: TGCGCCAGCAGCCAAGTACCGGGAGATCAGCCCCAGCATTTT.

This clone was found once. The CDR3 is CASSLDPSGGDTGELFF. DNA of the CDR3: TGTGCCAGCAGTTTAGACCCATCGGGGGGCGACACCGGGGAGCTGTTTTTT. V is TRBV27 and J is TRBJ2-2; possibly TRBD2 for D (7 bases). The ends were cut back, 2 bases at V and 3 bases at J, with 16 bases in the middle. The germline CDR1 and CDR2 sequences are MNHEY and SMNVEV (reference sequence). This CDR3 region has 17 residues.

The CDR3 here is CASSASTGPRIYGYTF. The CDR3 nucleotides are TGTGCCAGCAGTGCCTCCACAGGGCCCCGGATCTATGGCTACACCTTC. The genes are TRBV27 and TRBJ1-2; D is possibly TRBD1 (6 bases). The V gene lost 5 bases and the J gene lost 4 bases, with 20 bases spanning the gap. There are 16 residues in the CDR3. Germline CDR1 MNHEY, CDR2 SMNVEV (reference sequence).

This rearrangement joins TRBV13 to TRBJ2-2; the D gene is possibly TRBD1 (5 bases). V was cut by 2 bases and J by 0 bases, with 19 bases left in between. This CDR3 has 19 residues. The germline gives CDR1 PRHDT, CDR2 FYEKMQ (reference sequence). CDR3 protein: CASSLFRQRSTANTGELFF. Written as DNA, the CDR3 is TGTGCCAGCAGCTTATTTCGACAGCGAAGTACCGCGAACACCGGGGAGCTGTTTTTT.

CDR3 bases: TGTGCCAGCAGTCACCCTAGCGTAAAAGAGACCCAGTACTTC. Translation: CASSHPSVKETQYF. The J gene is TRBJ2-5, the V gene TRBV2; maybe TRBD2 (6 bases). CDR1 and CDR2 (germline): SNHLY, FYNNEI. The CDR3 loop spans 14 amino acids. Trimming shortened V by 5 bases and J by 3 bases, and 13 bases separated the two germline ends.

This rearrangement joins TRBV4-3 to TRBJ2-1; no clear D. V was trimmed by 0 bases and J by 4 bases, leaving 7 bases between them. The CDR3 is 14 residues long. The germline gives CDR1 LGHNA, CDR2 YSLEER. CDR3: CASSQDWRYNEQFF. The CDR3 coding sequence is TGCGCCAGCAGCCAAGATTGGCGGTACAATGAGCAGTTCTTC.

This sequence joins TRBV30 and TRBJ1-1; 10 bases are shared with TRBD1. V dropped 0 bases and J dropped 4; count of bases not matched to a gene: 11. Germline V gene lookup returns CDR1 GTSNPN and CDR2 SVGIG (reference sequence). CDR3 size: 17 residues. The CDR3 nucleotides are TGTGCCTGGAGTGTATCGGACAGGGGGTTTTATCGCACTGAAGCTTTCTTT. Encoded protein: CAWSVSDRGFYRTEAFF.

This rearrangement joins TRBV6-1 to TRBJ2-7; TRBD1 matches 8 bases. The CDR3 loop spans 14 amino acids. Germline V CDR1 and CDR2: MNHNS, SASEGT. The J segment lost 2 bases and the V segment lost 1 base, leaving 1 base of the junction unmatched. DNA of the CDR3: TGTGCCAGCAGTGAAGGACAGGGGACCTACGAGCAGTACTTC. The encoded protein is CASSEGQGTYEQYF.

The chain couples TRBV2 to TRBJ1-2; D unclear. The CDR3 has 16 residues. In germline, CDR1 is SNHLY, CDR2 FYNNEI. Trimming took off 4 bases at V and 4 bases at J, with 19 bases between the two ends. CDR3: CASSVGRHLQAYGYTF. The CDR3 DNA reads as TGTGCCAGCAGTGTCGGTCGACACCTGCAAGCCTATGGCTACACCTTC.

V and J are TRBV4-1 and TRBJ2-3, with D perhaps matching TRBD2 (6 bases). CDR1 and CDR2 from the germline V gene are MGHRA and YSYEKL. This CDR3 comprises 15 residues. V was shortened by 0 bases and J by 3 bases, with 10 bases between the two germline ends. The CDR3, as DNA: TGCGCCAGCAGCCAAGACGGGCTAGCGACAGATACGCAGTATTTT. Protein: CASSQDGLATDTQYF.